This T cell receptor (beta chain) was recovered during a study of cytomegalovirus exposure and HLA in healthy donors (dated by TCRdb to the late 2010s). Describing the broader study: According to a later analysis, one platform produced both the 100 to 150 validation repertoires and the 720 or so repertoires of the first cohort. The study aimed to test whether cataloging public T cell receptors could reveal signatures of past pathogen exposure. Along with the 666-subject first cohort, a separate validation cohort of approximately 110 different subjects was used. The study combined high-throughput TCR immunosequencing, statistical association of individual TCRs with disease status, and machine learning to predict cytomegalovirus infection status.

Points the paper makes about the study in general: The validation cohort had no HLA typing available for a later analysis, so co-occurrence within that cohort was assessed over all 120 or so repertoires. A later analysis found that TCRs clustered in the first cohort also tended to co-occur in the 110 or so validation repertoires, with 94% of cluster scores above 0. The study listed 164 TCR beta chains as associated with cytomegalovirus. The classifier was reported to diagnose cytomegalovirus status with high specificity and sensitivity in both the original and validation cohorts. In vitro tests confirmed that a few of the cytomegalovirus-associated TCR beta chains recognize cytomegalovirus antigens. The authors suggested that the approach could potentially be generalized to other disease states and immunological phenotypes. Most TCR sequences were seen in very few donors, while some public TCRs were found in many individuals.

The table lists this clone with a count of one. Its antigen is not yet known. No base qualities exist here, and no much larger clone lies one base off it. Library creation used the immunoSEQ multiplex PCR assay. The original pipeline was this. To diagnose cytomegalovirus status from the catalog of TCR beta chain sequences, a statistical classification framework was built. TCRdb re-hosts the immuneACCESS table, in-frame sequences only. Its copies lack some clones; in the studies checked, an unresolved V gene accounts for under half of them, and the cause for the rest is not known. V and J calls plus clone size are reproduced from that table; the DNA served to infer D and trimming. In all, the sample holds more than 80,000 clones, and 88% of those were seen once. Less than 2% of the sample belongs to the ten largest clones. Donors formed part of the validation cohort, which comprised fewer than 150 subjects and was distinct from the first cohort of several hundred subjects.

V is cut back by 6 bases and J by 1 base, with 5 bases in the junction unmatched. The CDR3 runs 14 residues from the cysteine to the phenylalanine. Just the 42-base CDR3 DNA is kept, in frame starting at base 1. The germline V gene (reference sequence) sets CDR1 to MNHEY and CDR2 to SMNVEV. In this chain, TRBV27 is recombined with TRBJ1-2, and 7 bases in between align with TRBD1. Input material: PBMCs. The receptor was derived from a woman in her late teens or twenties in good health and CMV-seropositive. The CDR3: CASRSQGGNYGYTF. The sequenced DNA: TGTGCCAGCAGGTCCCAGGGGGGTAACTATGGCTACACCTTC.